This TCR beta chain was captured in a study of T-cell memory formation after mild COVID-19. Across the study: Clusters were largely donor specific. The study, taken as a whole, reports: The study found contracting CD4+ clones mainly in CM and EM and contracting CD8+ clones in EMRA.

One entry per CDR3 protein, called by TCRdb with MiXCR from the 5' RACE reads. The repertoire consists of thousands of distinct CDR3 sequences, with 15% to 20% occurring once and the leading ten covering around 2.2%. Remarks on this clonotype: The antigen is unknown.

The J segment lost 6 bases and the V segment lost 1 base, leaving 5 bases of the junction unmatched. There are 14 residues in the CDR3. The germline V gene has CDR1 SEHNR and CDR2 FQNEAQ (reference sequence). The chain combines TRBV7-9 with TRBJ2-7; TRBD2 matches at 8 bases. The source of this sequence is an adult who had mild COVID-19 (a few samples of this study predate the infection). Cell type and time point are not known. The sample was PBMCs or a T cell subset sorted from them (not recorded which). The chain's CDR3 is CASSLEVAGLEQYF. In DNA, the CDR3 is TGTGCCAGCAGCTTAGAGGTAGCGGGACTCGAGCAGTACTTC.